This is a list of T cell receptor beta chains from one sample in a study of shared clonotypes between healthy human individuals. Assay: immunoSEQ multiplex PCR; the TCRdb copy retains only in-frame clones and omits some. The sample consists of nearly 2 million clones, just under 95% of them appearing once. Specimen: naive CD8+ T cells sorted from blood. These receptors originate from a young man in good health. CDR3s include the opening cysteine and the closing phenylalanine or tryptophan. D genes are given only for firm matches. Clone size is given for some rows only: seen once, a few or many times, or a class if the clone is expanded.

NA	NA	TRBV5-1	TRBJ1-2	TGCGCCAGCAAGCAGGACGAAGACTATGGCTACACCTTC	CASKQDEDYGYTF
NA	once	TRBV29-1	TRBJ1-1	TGCAGCGTTGAAGAATCGCCCGGCTACGGGACTGAAGCTTTCTTT	CSVEESPGYGTEAFF
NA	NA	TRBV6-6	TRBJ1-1	TGTGCCAGCGAAATAGGGGCCACTGAAGCTTTCTTT	CASEIGATEAFF
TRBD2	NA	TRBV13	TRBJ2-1	TGTGCCAGCAGCCTACTCAGGGCTAGCGGGATAAATGAGCAGTTCTTC	CASSLLRASGINEQFF
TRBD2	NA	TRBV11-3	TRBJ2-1	TGTGCCAGCAGCCCTCTTCTAGCGGGAGGTCGGAATGAGCAGTTCTTC	CASSPLLAGGRNEQFF
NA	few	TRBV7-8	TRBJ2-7	TGTGCCAGCAGCGACTCCTACGAGCAGTACTTC	CASSDSYEQYF
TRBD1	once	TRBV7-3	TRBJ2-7	TGTGCCAGCAGCCTGACAGGGGCGGGTGAGCAGTACTTC	CASSLTGAGEQYF
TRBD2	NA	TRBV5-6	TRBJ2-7	TGTGCCAGCAGCCTGAGACTAGCGGGAGTCCCCTACGAGCAGTACTTC	CASSLRLAGVPYEQYF
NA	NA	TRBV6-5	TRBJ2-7	TGTGCCAGTTCTCACGAGCAGTACTTC	CASSHEQYF
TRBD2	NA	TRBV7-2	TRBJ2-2	TGTGCCAGCAGCTTAAAGAGGACTAGCGAGAAGGGCGGGGAGCTGTTTTTT	CASSLKRTSEKGGELFF
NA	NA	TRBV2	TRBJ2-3	TGTGCCAGCAGTGAGGAGGGGGCAGATACGCAGTATTTT	CASSEEGADTQYF
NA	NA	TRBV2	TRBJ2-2	TGTGCTTCACGCCAGGGCGTAATGGGGGAGCTGTTTTTT	CASRQGVMGELFF
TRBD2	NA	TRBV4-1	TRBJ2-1	TGCGCCAGCAGCCATATCGGCGGGAGTCACCTCTTC	CASSHIGGSHLF
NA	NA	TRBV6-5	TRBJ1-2	TGTGCCAGCAGTTCCTACTTGGAGGGATCCAACTATGGCTACACCTTC	CASSSYLEGSNYGYTF
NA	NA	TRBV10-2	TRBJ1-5	TGCGCCAGCAGTGAGTTGGGGGGGATGGCTCAGCCCCAGCATTTT	CASSELGGMAQPQHF
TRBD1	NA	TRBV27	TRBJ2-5	TGTGCCAGCAGTTTGGGCCCCGGGACAGGGAAAGAGACCCAGTACTTC	CASSLGPGTGKETQYF
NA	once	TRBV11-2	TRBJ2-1	TGTGCCAGCAGCTTAAACAGGGCCTCCTACAATGAGCAGTTCTTC	CASSLNRASYNEQFF
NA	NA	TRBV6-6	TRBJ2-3	TGTGCCAGCAGTTACTCGATGGTGGGGGGCACAGATACGCAGTATTTT	CASSYSMVGGTDTQYF
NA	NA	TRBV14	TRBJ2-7	TGTGCCAGCGCCATCGGTAGCGGCTACGAGCAGTACTTC	CASAIGSGYEQYF
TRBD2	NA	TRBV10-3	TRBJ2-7	TGTGCCACGTCAGGGCCTAGCGGGGGCCCAACTAGCTCCTACGAGCAGTACTTC	CATSGPSGGPTSSYEQYF
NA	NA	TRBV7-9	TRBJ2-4	TGTGCCAGCAGCGCGGCGCAGGGAATCCAAAACATTCAGTACTTC	CASSAAQGIQNIQYF
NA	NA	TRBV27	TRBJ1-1	TGTGCCAGCAGTTTATCATCCGGAGGTGATCCCCGGCCCGAACTGAACACTGAAGCTTTCTTT	CASSLSSGGDPRPELNTEAFF
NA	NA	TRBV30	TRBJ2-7	TGTGCCTGGAGTCCCGGCGACATAAAGCAGTACTTC	CAWSPGDIKQYF